The rows below give T cell receptor beta chains drawn from one sample of a study of blood T cell repertoires in COVID-19. The table came from immunoSEQ multiplex PCR; TCRdb's copy has only in-frame clones and leaves some out. The sample lists 110,000 or so clones; roughly four fifths were seen once. Sample: peripheral blood. Receptors were obtained from a human donor in a cohort sampled during active COVID-19. The CDR3 runs from the conserved cysteine through the conserved F or W. A D gene is named only where the DNA matches it firmly. Clone size, where shown, is once, few, many, or a class for clones that have expanded.

abundance: NA; j_gene: TRBJ1-1; v_gene: TRBV28; d_gene: NA; CDR3nt: TGTGCCAGCAGTTTACTAGACAGTGAAGCTTTCTTT; CDR3aa: CASSLLDSEAFF
abundance: NA; j_gene: TRBJ2-5; v_gene: TRBV4-3; d_gene: TRBD1; CDR3nt: TGCGCCAGCAGCACGGGACAGGGTGCCCAAGAGACCCAGTACTTC; CDR3aa: CASSTGQGAQETQYF
abundance: few; j_gene: TRBJ1-4; v_gene: TRBV7-9; d_gene: NA; CDR3nt: TGTGCCAGCAGCCATCCCAGATCAACTAATGAAAAACTGTTTTTT; CDR3aa: CASSHPRSTNEKLFF
abundance: NA; j_gene: TRBJ2-2; v_gene: TRBV5-5; d_gene: TRBD1; CDR3nt: TGTGCCAGCAGGCGACAGGGGGCGGCCACCGGGGAGCTGTTTTTT; CDR3aa: CASRRQGAATGELFF
abundance: NA; j_gene: TRBJ2-2; v_gene: TRBV28; d_gene: NA; CDR3nt: TGTGCCAGCAGTTTATGGGCAGGAGGGAACACCGGGGAGCTGTTTTTT; CDR3aa: CASSLWAGGNTGELFF
abundance: few; j_gene: TRBJ2-4; v_gene: TRBV5-4; d_gene: TRBD1; CDR3nt: TGTGCCAGCAGCTTGAGACAGGGGTTGGGGAACATTCAGTACTTC; CDR3aa: CASSLRQGLGNIQYF
abundance: NA; j_gene: TRBJ1-6; v_gene: TRBV3-1/TRBV3-2; d_gene: TRBD1; CDR3nt: TGTGCCAGCAGCCGGGGACAGGGGAAGGGTAATTCACCCCTCCACTTT; CDR3aa: CASSRGQGKGNSPLHF
abundance: NA; j_gene: TRBJ2-7; v_gene: TRBV7-3; d_gene: TRBD1; CDR3nt: TGTGCCAGCAGCCTCGACAGGGGGGCGTACGAGCAGTACTTC; CDR3aa: CASSLDRGAYEQYF
abundance: NA; j_gene: TRBJ2-7; v_gene: TRBV19; d_gene: TRBD2; CDR3nt: TGTGCCAGTAGTCCGAGCGGGAGTTCCTACGAGCAGTACTTC; CDR3aa: CASSPSGSSYEQYF
abundance: NA; j_gene: TRBJ2-7; v_gene: TRBV2; d_gene: NA; CDR3nt: TGTGCCAGACAAGACAGGCCCTCCTACGAGCAGTACTTC; CDR3aa: CARQDRPSYEQYF
abundance: NA; j_gene: TRBJ2-7; v_gene: TRBV5-4; d_gene: NA; CDR3nt: TGTGCCAGCAGCTCCCGGACTACCTTTCCGACATCCTACGAGCAGTACTTC; CDR3aa: CASSSRTTFPTSYEQYF
abundance: NA; j_gene: TRBJ2-6; v_gene: TRBV19; d_gene: NA; CDR3nt: TGTGCCACCACCCCGAGGGCGCGCGGTTCTGGGGCCAACGTCCTGACTTTC; CDR3aa: CATTPRARGSGANVLTF
abundance: NA; j_gene: TRBJ2-1; v_gene: TRBV7-6; d_gene: TRBD1; CDR3nt: TGTGCCAGCAGCCAGGGACAGAATGAGCAGTTCTTC; CDR3aa: CASSQGQNEQFF
abundance: NA; j_gene: TRBJ2-7; v_gene: TRBV5-1; d_gene: TRBD1; CDR3nt: TGCGCCAGCAGCCCAGGGGACAGCCCCTACGAGCAGTACTTC; CDR3aa: CASSPGDSPYEQYF
abundance: NA; j_gene: TRBJ2-3; v_gene: TRBV5-8; d_gene: TRBD2; CDR3nt: TGTGCCAGCGGGGATTATGCGGGGGGGCACAATACGCAGTATTTT; CDR3aa: CASGDYAGGHNTQYF
abundance: NA; j_gene: TRBJ2-7; v_gene: TRBV6-2/TRBV6-3; d_gene: NA; CDR3nt: TGTGCCAGCAGCCTTACAGGAAAGTCCTACGAGCAGTACTTC; CDR3aa: CASSLTGKSYEQYF
abundance: NA; j_gene: TRBJ2-7; v_gene: TRBV11-3; d_gene: NA; CDR3nt: TGTGCCAGCAGCTTGGGCACGACCTACGAGCAGTACTTC; CDR3aa: CASSLGTTYEQYF
abundance: few; j_gene: TRBJ2-3; v_gene: TRBV4-2; d_gene: TRBD2; CDR3nt: TGTGCCAGCAGCCAAGCCCTAGCGGGAGTGGGGGATACGCAGTATTTT; CDR3aa: CASSQALAGVGDTQYF
abundance: NA; j_gene: TRBJ2-1; v_gene: TRBV6-5; d_gene: NA; CDR3nt: TGTGCCAGCAACAACAGGTATGAGCAGTTCTTC; CDR3aa: CASNNRYEQFF
abundance: NA; j_gene: TRBJ2-3; v_gene: TRBV6-6; d_gene: NA; CDR3nt: TGTGCCAGCAGTCCTGGGATGGGACTCCCCACAGATACGCAGTATTTT; CDR3aa: CASSPGMGLPTDTQYF
abundance: once; j_gene: TRBJ2-3; v_gene: TRBV5-6; d_gene: TRBD2; CDR3nt: TGTGCCAGCAGCTGGGGACTAGCGGGGGCAACCCTTAGCACAGATACGCAGTATTTT; CDR3aa: CASSWGLAGATLSTDTQYF
abundance: NA; j_gene: TRBJ2-4; v_gene: TRBV7-8; d_gene: TRBD1; CDR3nt: TGTGCCAGCAGCAAGGACAGGGTATCGGGGATAGCCAAAAACATTCAGTACTTC; CDR3aa: CASSKDRVSGIAKNIQYF
abundance: NA; j_gene: TRBJ1-5; v_gene: TRBV7-9; d_gene: TRBD1; CDR3nt: TGTGCCAGCAGCTTGGGACAGGGAGGGCTGCCCCAGCATTTT; CDR3aa: CASSLGQGGLPQHF
abundance: NA; j_gene: TRBJ2-5; v_gene: TRBV5-4; d_gene: NA; CDR3nt: TGTGCCAGCAGCTTGAGACTAGTCGGGGAGACCCAGTACTTC; CDR3aa: CASSLRLVGETQYF
abundance: NA; j_gene: TRBJ2-7; v_gene: TRBV11-3; d_gene: NA; CDR3nt: TGTGCCAGCAGCTCTATCGGCGAGCAGTACTTC; CDR3aa: CASSSIGEQYF
abundance: NA; j_gene: TRBJ1-3; v_gene: TRBV30; d_gene: NA; CDR3nt: TGTGCCTGGAAGTCCTGGACAGCCTCTGGAAACACCATATATTTT; CDR3aa: CAWKSWTASGNTIYF
abundance: once; j_gene: TRBJ2-4; v_gene: TRBV27; d_gene: TRBD1; CDR3nt: TGTGCCAGCAGACCGACAGGGCGGGACATTCAGTACTTC; CDR3aa: CASRPTGRDIQYF
abundance: NA; j_gene: TRBJ2-7; v_gene: TRBV9; d_gene: NA; CDR3nt: TGTGCCAGCAGCACAATCGGGATTGGGGAGCAGTACTTC; CDR3aa: CASSTIGIGEQYF
abundance: NA; j_gene: TRBJ1-4; v_gene: TRBV7-9; d_gene: TRBD1; CDR3nt: TGTGCCAGCAGCTTACCGGGCAGGGGGGAACTGTTTTTT; CDR3aa: CASSLPGRGELFF
abundance: NA; j_gene: TRBJ1-1; v_gene: TRBV18; d_gene: NA; CDR3nt: TGTGCCAGCTCAGACAGAAACACTGAAGCTTTCTTT; CDR3aa: CASSDRNTEAFF
abundance: NA; j_gene: TRBJ1-6; v_gene: TRBV12-3/TRBV12-4; d_gene: NA; CDR3nt: TGTGCCAGCAGTTTTCAGGGTCCTTCACCCCTCCACTTT; CDR3aa: CASSFQGPSPLHF
abundance: few; j_gene: TRBJ1-6; v_gene: TRBV5-5; d_gene: TRBD1; CDR3nt: TGTGCCAGCAGCCAGATACGCGGGACAGGGACGGGGGGGTACTCACCCCTCCACTTT; CDR3aa: CASSQIRGTGTGGYSPLHF
abundance: NA; j_gene: TRBJ1-4; v_gene: TRBV5-6; d_gene: NA; CDR3nt: TGTGCCAGCAGCTCCACCTCGGGGACTAATGAAAAACTGTTTTTT; CDR3aa: CASSSTSGTNEKLFF
abundance: NA; j_gene: TRBJ2-1; v_gene: TRBV12-3/TRBV12-4; d_gene: NA; CDR3nt: TGTGCCAGCAGTTCCCTCAATGAGCAGTTCTTC; CDR3aa: CASSSLNEQFF
abundance: once; j_gene: TRBJ1-1; v_gene: TRBV7-6; d_gene: NA; CDR3nt: TGTGCCAGCAGCTTAGGGGGGGGCGAGGGAGCTTTCTTT; CDR3aa: CASSLGGGEGAFF